The 6 T cell receptor beta chains below were found in one sample sequenced in a study of blood T cell repertoires in COVID-19 (dated by TCRdb to 2020 to 2021). The protocol used for the library was the immunoSEQ multiplex PCR assay. Here the immuneACCESS table is served through TCRdb, limited to in-frame sequences with V and J called. Missing clones are a known gap in these copies; in checked studies unresolved V genes cover under half, and the rest lacks a known reason. The sample table holds about 78,000 clones, of which approximately 89% were seen once. The ten largest clones add up to 4.5% to 6% of the sample. Sequenced sample: peripheral blood. All receptors come from a man aged 50 or older with active or convalescent COVID-19.

The chain is built from TRBV28 and TRBJ2-1; 10 bases fit TRBD2. The CDR3 covers 15 residues. CDR1 is MDHEN, CDR2 SYDVKM, per germline. The J segment lost 7 bases and the V segment lost 2 bases, leaving 5 bases of the junction unmatched. CDR3 sequence reads: CASSLVAGGRNEQFF. Here the CDR3 DNA reads TGTGCCAGCAGTTTAGTAGCGGGAGGTAGAAATGAGCAGTTCTTC.

J is TRBJ2-2 and V is TRBV2; 9 nucleotides agree with TRBD1. The junction had 5 bases not matched to a gene; V was cut back by 8 bases and J by 4 bases. Germline values: CDR1 SNHLY, CDR2 FYNNEI. The CDR3 consists of 14 residues. CDR3 nucleotide sequence: TGTGCCAGCCAACAGGGGGCAGGCACCGGGGAGCTGTTTTTT. Residues: CASQQGAGTGELFF.

V and J are TRBV5-4 and TRBJ2-2; D not resolved. This CDR3 contains 16 residues. Germline V gives CDR1 SGHNT, CDR2 YYREEE (reference sequence). V gave up 0 bases and J gave up 2 bases, with 11 bases separating them. CDR3 loop: CASSLGGTFNTGELFF. The CDR3 DNA reads TGTGCCAGCAGCTTGGGAGGAACCTTTAACACCGGGGAGCTGTTTTTT.

A remark on this clone: Other DNA sequences in this specimen translate into the identical CDR3. V gene TRBV6-5 combines with J gene TRBJ2-3; 10 bases are shared with TRBD2. The ends lost 5 bases at V and 3 bases at J; junction bases unmatched: 2. The CDR3 is 14 residues long. CDR1 MNHEY and CDR2 SVGAGI come from the germline V gene. Here the CDR3 DNA reads TGTGCCAGCAGTAGCGGGGGGGGAACAGATACGCAGTATTTT. As protein: CASSSGGGTDTQYF.

CDR3 nucleotide sequence: TGTGCCAGCAGCTCGGTGGGAGGGGGGACCCCTGGGGCCAACGTCCTGACTTTC. Translated: CASSSVGGGTPGANVLTF. The chain has TRBV7-2 and TRBJ2-6; tentative D call: TRBD2 (7 bases). The CDR3 is made up of 18 amino acids. Between the trimmed V and J ends, which lost 4 bases and 2 bases, there was a span of 18 bases. The V gene's germline CDR1 is SGHTA and CDR2 FQGNSA.

The chain is built from TRBV3-1 (or the pseudogene TRBV3-2) and TRBJ2-5; TRBD1 matches at 11 bases. The J segment lost 4 bases and the V segment lost 4 bases, leaving 5 bases of the junction unmatched. The CDR3 contains 15 residues. CDR1 and CDR2 (germline): LGHDT, YNNKEL (reference sequence). CDR3 bases: TGTGCCAGCAGCCCGGACAGGGGGCGCGGAGAGACCCAGTACTTC. Amino acid sequence: CASSPDRGRGETQYF.